This is a list of T cell receptor beta chains from one sample in a study of regulatory T cells in long-lasting Graves disease. TCRdb re-called the multiplex PCR reads with MiXCR, one entry per CDR3 protein. The sample lists hundreds of thousands of distinct CDR3 sequences, 21% occurring once. The sample here was peripheral blood mononuclear cells (PBMCs), taken when the disease was refractory, from a patient treated with antithyroid drugs. All receptors derive from a female donor with Graves disease. The CDR3 runs from the conserved cysteine through the conserved F or W. Each record gives: clone size, V gene, D gene, J gene, CDR3 protein, CDR3 DNA. D genes are given only for firm matches. Only some rows state a clone size, as once, few, many or a class for expanded clones.

few	TRBV6-1	.	TRBJ1-5	CASGQTNQPQHF	TGTGCCAGTGGACAGACGAATCAGCCCCAGCATTTT
few	TRBV6-2/TRBV6-3	TRBD1	TRBJ2-2	CASKTGVIGTGELFF	TGTGCCAGTAAGACAGGGGTGATAGGCACCGGGGAGCTGTTTTTT
many	TRBV5-1	.	TRBJ1-1	CASSLGSTEAFF	TGTGCCAGCAGCTTAGGTAGCACTGAAGCTTTCTTT
many	TRBV20-1	TRBD2	TRBJ2-5	CSAPRGWGTSAETQYF	TGCAGTGCTCCTCGGGGTTGGGGGACTAGCGCAGAGACCCAGTACTTC
few	TRBV27	TRBD2	TRBJ2-5	CASSPGTSSQETQYF	TGTGCCAGCAGTCCCGGGACTAGCTCACAAGAGACCCAGTACTTC
many	TRBV28	.	TRBJ1-5	CASSYSNQPQHF	TGTGCCAGCAGTTATAGCAATCAGCCCCAGCATTTT
.	TRBV4-1	TRBD2	TRBJ2-5	CASSQESGGTQYF	TGCGCCAGCAGCCAAGAATCGGGAGGGACCCAGTACTTC
once	TRBV5-4	.	TRBJ2-5	CASSFPRGDQETQYF	TGTGCCAGCAGCTTCCCGCGGGGAGACCAAGAGACCCAGTACTTC
many	TRBV7-9	.	TRBJ1-1	CASSSTRGFTGLGEAFF	TGTGCCAGCAGCTCGACCCGCGGCTTTACAGGGTTGGGTGAAGCTTTCTTT
.	TRBV6-1	TRBD1	TRBJ1-4	CASIKWDRGYEKLFF	TGTGCCAGCATTAAATGGGACAGGGGTTATGAAAAACTGTTTTTT
.	TRBV29-1	TRBD1	TRBJ1-1	CSDWGQGGPEAFF	TGCAGCGACTGGGGACAGGGCGGCCCTGAAGCTTTCTTT
many	TRBV11-2	TRBD2	TRBJ2-2	CASSWWTSPGELFF	TGTGCCAGCAGCTGGTGGACTAGCCCCGGGGAGCTGTTTTTT
few	TRBV20-1	TRBD1	TRBJ2-2	CSAGAQGAGLAGELFF	TGCAGTGCTGGAGCCCAGGGGGCAGGATTGGCCGGGGAGCTGTTTTTT
.	TRBV28	TRBD1	TRBJ2-2	CASSLPSRGQHTGELFF	TGTGCCAGCAGTTTACCTTCCAGGGGACAGCACACCGGGGAGCTGTTTTTT
many	TRBV9	.	TRBJ2-3	CASSDTGTSTDTQYF	TGTGCCAGCAGCGATACAGGTACTAGCACAGATACGCAGTATTTT
many	TRBV5-1	TRBD1	TRBJ2-5	CASSLGTGEEETQYF	TGCGCCAGCAGCTTGGGGACAGGGGAAGAAGAGACCCAGTACTTC
.	TRBV19	.	TRBJ1-5	CTTESTGLRGQPQHF	TGTACCACCGAATCTACAGGGTTGAGGGGTCAGCCCCAGCATTTT
many	TRBV28	TRBD1	TRBJ2-7	CASSLSGTGNSYEQYF	TGTGCCAGCAGTTTATCCGGGACAGGTAACTCCTACGAGCAGTACTTC
few	TRBV20-1	.	TRBJ2-7	CSARGIRGEQYF	TGCAGTGCTAGAGGTATTAGAGGCGAGCAGTACTTC
many	TRBV7-9	.	TRBJ2-7	CASSGGTAYEQYF	TGTGCCAGCAGCGGAGGGACAGCCTACGAGCAGTACTTC
once	TRBV20-1	.	TRBJ1-4	CSARAGTGLGELFF	TGCAGTGCTAGAGCTGGGACGGGCCTAGGGGAACTGTTTTTT
many	TRBV28	.	TRBJ1-1	CASSLPEGTEAFF	TGTGCCAGCAGCCTCCCTGAAGGCACTGAAGCTTTCTTT